The TCR beta chain described here comes from a study of response to subunit inactivated influenza vaccine. In TCRdb, the RT-PCR reads were re-called with MiXCR into one record per CDR3 protein. The table has some 520,000 distinct CDR3 sequences, more than 15% seen once. This CDR3 is built from 16 residues. Per the germline V gene, CDR1 is SEHNR and CDR2 is FQNEAQ (reference sequence). The V segment lost 5 bases and the J segment 1 base; nucleotides outside the gene matches: 5. Findings of the study overall: The authors suggested that every seasonal influenza vaccination recruits few new T cells.

As concerns this clonotype: Its specificity is unknown.

The TCR was taken from a man between 50 and 69 years old who received an inactivated influenza vaccine. J is TRBJ2-2 and V is TRBV7-9, with 9 bases fitting TRBD2. The sample in question was CD4+ T cells sorted from PBMCs, obtained less than 30 months after vaccination. The DNA for the CDR3 is TGTGCCAGCAGCCGAGCGGGAGGAGGGAACACCGGGGAGCTGTTTTTT. It codes for CASSRAGGGNTGELFF.